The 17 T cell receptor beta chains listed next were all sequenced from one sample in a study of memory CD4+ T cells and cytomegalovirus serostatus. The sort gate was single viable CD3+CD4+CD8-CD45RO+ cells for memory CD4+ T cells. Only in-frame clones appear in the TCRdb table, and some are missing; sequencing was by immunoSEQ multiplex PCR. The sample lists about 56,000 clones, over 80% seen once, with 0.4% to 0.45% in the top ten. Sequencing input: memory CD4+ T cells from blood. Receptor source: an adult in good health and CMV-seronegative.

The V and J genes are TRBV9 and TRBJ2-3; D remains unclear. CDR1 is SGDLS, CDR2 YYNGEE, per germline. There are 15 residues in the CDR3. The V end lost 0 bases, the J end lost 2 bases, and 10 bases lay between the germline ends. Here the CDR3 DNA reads TGTGCCAGCAGCGTAGGGCAGGAGAACACAGATACGCAGTATTTT. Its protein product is CASSVGQENTDTQYF.

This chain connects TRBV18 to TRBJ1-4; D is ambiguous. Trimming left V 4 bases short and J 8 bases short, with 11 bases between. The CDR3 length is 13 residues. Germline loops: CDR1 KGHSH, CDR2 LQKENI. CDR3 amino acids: CASSLGYREKLFF. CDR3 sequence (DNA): TGTGCCAGCTCACTGGGTTACCGAGAAAAACTGTTTTTT.

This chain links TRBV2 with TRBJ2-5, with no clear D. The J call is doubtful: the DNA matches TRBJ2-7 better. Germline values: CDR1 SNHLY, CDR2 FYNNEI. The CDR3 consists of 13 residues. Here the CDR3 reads CASSDRLWDEQYF. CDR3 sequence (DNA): TGTGCCAGCAGTGACCGCCTGTGGGACGAGCAGTACTTC.

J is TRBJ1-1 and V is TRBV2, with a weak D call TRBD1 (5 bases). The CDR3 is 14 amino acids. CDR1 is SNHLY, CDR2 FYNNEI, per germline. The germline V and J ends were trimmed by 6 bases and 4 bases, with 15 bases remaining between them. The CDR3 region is CASRAGGWGTEAFF. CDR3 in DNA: TGTGCCAGCAGGGCGGGGGGATGGGGCACTGAAGCTTTCTTT.

The CDR3 spells CASSLDPSANYGYTF. CDR3 DNA sequence: TGTGCCAGCAGCTTAGATCCCTCAGCTAACTATGGCTACACCTTC. This chain links TRBV11-2 with TRBJ1-2; no reliable D call. CDR1 is SGHAT and CDR2 is FQNNGV in the germline V gene. The ends were cut back, 0 bases at V and 0 bases at J, with 8 bases in the middle. This CDR3 comprises 15 residues.

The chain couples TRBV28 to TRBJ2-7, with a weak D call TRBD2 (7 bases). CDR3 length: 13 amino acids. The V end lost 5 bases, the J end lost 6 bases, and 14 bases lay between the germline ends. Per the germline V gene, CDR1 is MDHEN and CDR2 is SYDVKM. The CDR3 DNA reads TGTGCCAGCAGTGGGGGGGCCCCTCTCGAGCAGTACTTC. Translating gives CASSGGAPLEQYF.

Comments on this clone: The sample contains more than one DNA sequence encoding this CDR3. The CDR3 coding sequence is TGTGCCAGCAGCTTAAGCTCCTACGAGCAGTACTTC. This codes for CASSLSSYEQYF. The chain links TRBV7-2 to TRBJ2-7; D gene uncertain. Germline V CDR1 and CDR2: SGHTA, FQGNSA. Deletions cut 2 bases from V and 0 bases from J, with 2 bases between. CDR3 size: 12 residues. Variable domain in full (rest from reference TRBV7-2 and TRBJ2-7): GAGVSQSPSNKVTEKGKDVELRCDPISGHTALYWYRQSLGQGLEFLIYFQGNSAPDKSGLPSDRFSAERTGGSVSTLTIQRTQQEDSAVYLCASSLSSYEQYFGPGTRLTVT.

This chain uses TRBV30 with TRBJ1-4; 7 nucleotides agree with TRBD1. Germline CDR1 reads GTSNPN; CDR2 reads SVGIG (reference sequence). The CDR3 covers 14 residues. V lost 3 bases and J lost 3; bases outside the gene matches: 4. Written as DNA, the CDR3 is TGTGCCTGGAGAAGAGGACAGGCTAATGAAAAACTGTTTTTT. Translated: CAWRRGQANEKLFF.

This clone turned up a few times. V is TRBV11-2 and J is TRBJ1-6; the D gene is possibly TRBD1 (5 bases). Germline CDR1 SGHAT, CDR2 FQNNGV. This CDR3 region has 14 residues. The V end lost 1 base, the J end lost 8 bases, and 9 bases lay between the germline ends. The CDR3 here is CASSLVQGDSPLHF. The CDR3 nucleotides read TGTGCCAGCAGCTTAGTGCAGGGTGATTCACCCCTCCACTTT.

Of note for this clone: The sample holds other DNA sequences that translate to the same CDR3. The CDR3 reads CASSIGRGYGYTF. CDR3 DNA: TGTGCCAGTAGTATAGGTCGCGGCTATGGCTACACCTTC. This chain links TRBV19 with TRBJ1-2, with D uncertain. The CDR3 sequence is 13 residues long. V shed 1 base and J shed 4 bases, with 7 bases lying between them. Germline CDR1 LNHDA, CDR2 SQIVND (reference sequence).

The CDR3 sequence: CASSPRGGVLFSYEQYF. CDR3 sequence (DNA): TGTGCCAGCAGCCCTCGGGGGGGCGTTTTATTCTCCTACGAGCAGTACTTC. V is TRBV11-2 and J is TRBJ2-7; 8 bases agree with TRBD2. Germline CDR1 reads SGHAT; CDR2 reads FQNNGV. The CDR3 is made up of 17 amino acids. V dropped 5 bases and J dropped 0; count of bases not matched to a gene: 12.

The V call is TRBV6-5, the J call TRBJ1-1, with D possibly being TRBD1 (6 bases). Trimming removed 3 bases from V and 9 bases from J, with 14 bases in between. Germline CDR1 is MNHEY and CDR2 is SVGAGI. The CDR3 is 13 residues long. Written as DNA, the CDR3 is TGTGCCAGCAGTTATTCCGGGACATCAAAAGCTTTCTTT. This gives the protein CASSYSGTSKAFF.

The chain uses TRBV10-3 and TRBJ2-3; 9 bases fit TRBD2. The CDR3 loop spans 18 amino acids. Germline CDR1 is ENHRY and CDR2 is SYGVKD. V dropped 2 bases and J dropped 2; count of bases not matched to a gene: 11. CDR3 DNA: TGTGCCATCAGTGAGCGGGTAAAGGCTAGCGGGAACACAGATACGCAGTATTTT. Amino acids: CAISERVKASGNTDTQYF.

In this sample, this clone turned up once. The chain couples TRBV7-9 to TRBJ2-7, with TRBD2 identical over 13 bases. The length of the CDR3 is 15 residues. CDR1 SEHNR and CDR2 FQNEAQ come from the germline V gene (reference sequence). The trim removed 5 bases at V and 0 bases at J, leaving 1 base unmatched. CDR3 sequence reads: CASSRLAGGSYEQYF. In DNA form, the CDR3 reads TGTGCCAGCAGCCGACTAGCGGGGGGCTCCTACGAGCAGTACTTC.

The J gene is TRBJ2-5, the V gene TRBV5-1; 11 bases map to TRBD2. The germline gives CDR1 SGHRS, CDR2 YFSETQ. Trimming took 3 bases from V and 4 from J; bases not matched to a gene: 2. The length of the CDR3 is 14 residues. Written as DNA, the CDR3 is TGCGCCAGCAGCTATAGCGGGGGGGCAGAGACCCAGTACTTC. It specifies CASSYSGGAETQYF.

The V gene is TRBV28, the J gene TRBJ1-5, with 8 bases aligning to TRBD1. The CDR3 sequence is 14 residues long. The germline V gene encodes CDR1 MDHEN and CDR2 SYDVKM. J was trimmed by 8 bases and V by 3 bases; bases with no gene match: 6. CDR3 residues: CASSFRGQLEPQHF. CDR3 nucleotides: TGTGCCAGCAGTTTCAGGGGGCAGCTGGAGCCCCAGCATTTT.

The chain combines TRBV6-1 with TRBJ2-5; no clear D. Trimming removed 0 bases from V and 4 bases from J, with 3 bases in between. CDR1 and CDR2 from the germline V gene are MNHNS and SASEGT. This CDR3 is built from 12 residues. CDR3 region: CASSEAGETQYF. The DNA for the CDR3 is TGTGCCAGCAGTGAAGCAGGAGAGACCCAGTACTTC.